Shown below are 9 T cell receptor beta chains from a single sample sequenced in a study of blood T cells in healthy people across ages (dated by TCRdb to the mid-2010s). Preparation of the library involved 5' RACE. Sequencing instrument: Illumina HiSeq 2500. A second roughly 7 to 12 cycle PCR used a sample-barcoded 5' primer and a J-beta primer mix. TCRdb passed the public sequencing reads through fastp at Q25 and MiXCR, retaining productive beta sequences. Here each entry gathers all rows of one CDR3 protein and keeps the most common genes and DNA. The sample profile shows 450,000 to 600,000 distinct CDR3 sequences; 25% to 35% of them were found once. The top ten clones comprise 3.6% of the sample. The same data also went into a second study, on T cells of mothers and their children.

Material for sequencing was blood. The receptors shown here come from a boy younger than 10 in good health.

This rearrangement joins TRBV20-1 to TRBJ2-4, with 7 bases matching TRBD1. Germline V CDR1 and CDR2: DFQATT, SNEGSKA (reference sequence). V was clipped by 7 bases and J by 6 bases; unmatched bases: 12. This CDR3 has 14 amino acids. CDR3 protein: CSGNRGEGGNIQYF. Written as DNA, the CDR3 is TGCAGTGGCAACAGGGGAGAAGGGGGAAACATTCAGTACTTC.

This chain links TRBV7-9 with TRBJ2-7, with 9 bases identical to TRBD2. The ends lost 5 bases at V and 5 bases at J; junction bases unmatched: 7. This CDR3 comprises 14 residues. Germline assignment: CDR1 SEHNR and CDR2 FQNEAQ (reference sequence). The CDR3 reads CASSPAGGPDEQYF. The CDR3 nucleotides read TGTGCCAGCAGCCCAGCGGGAGGTCCGGACGAGCAGTACTTC.

This chain connects TRBV29-1 to TRBJ2-5; 8 bases are shared with TRBD1. V shed 8 bases and J 5 bases; nucleotides not matched to a gene: 10. From germline, CDR1 is SQVTM and CDR2 ANQGSEA. The CDR3 consists of 13 residues. The CDR3 loop is CSFRQGSRETQYF. The CDR3 DNA reads as TGCAGCTTTCGACAGGGGAGTCGGGAGACCCAGTACTTC.

The V and J genes are TRBV6-2 or TRBV6-3 and TRBJ1-5; D gene ambiguous. The CDR3 has 14 amino acids. Germline-derived CDR1 and CDR2 are MNHEY and SVGEGT. V lost 3 bases and J lost 0, with 6 bases in between. Here the CDR3 DNA reads TGTGCCAGCAGTTATCTTCATAGCAATCAGCCCCAGCATTTT. This translates into CASSYLHSNQPQHF.

This clonotype was counted between two and nine times. The J gene is TRBJ2-1, the V gene TRBV7-9; 10 nucleotides match TRBD2. There are 16 residues in the CDR3. Germline V lookup: CDR1 SEHNR, CDR2 FQNEAQ (reference sequence). With V trimmed by 4 bases and J by 2 bases, 5 bases remained unmatched. CDR3 region: CASSSRAGGPYNEQFF. The CDR3 DNA sequence: TGTGCCAGCAGCTCCCGAGCGGGGGGGCCCTACAATGAGCAGTTCTTC.

This clonotype was observed a few times. The chain joins TRBV25-1 to TRBJ2-7, with D possibly matching TRBD1 (5 bases). The CDR3 contains 14 residues. The V gene's germline CDR1 is MGHDK and CDR2 SYGVNS. Trimming stripped 2 bases from V and 4 bases from J, with 12 bases between. CDR3 DNA sequence: TGTGCCAGCAGTGAAGTCCAGGGTATGTACGAGCAGTACTTC. This codes for CASSEVQGMYEQYF.

The genes are TRBV10-3 and TRBJ2-1; TRBD2 aligns across 7 bases. Germline V gene sequence: CDR1 ENHRY, CDR2 SYGVKD. This CDR3 has 12 residues. The J segment lost 8 bases and the V segment lost 11 bases, leaving 9 bases of the junction unmatched. CDR3 sequence: CAAPREVHEQFF. The CDR3 DNA sequence: TGTGCCGCCCCTCGGGAGGTGCATGAGCAGTTCTTC.

This clonotype was seen ten or more times. The rearrangement links TRBV25-1 to TRBJ1-6, with D unresolved. Trimming removed 2 bases from V and 13 bases from J, with 12 bases in between. The CDR3 sequence is 13 residues long. CDR1 and CDR2 from the germline V gene are MGHDK and SYGVNS. The CDR3, as DNA: TGTGCCAGCAGTGAAAGTGCGGTCTCGCCCCTCCACTTT. Its protein product is CASSESAVSPLHF.

This chain links TRBV3-1 with TRBJ2-2; a possible D gene is TRBD2 (6 bases). Trimming took off 5 bases at V and 1 base at J, with 17 bases between the two ends. CDR1 is LGHDT, CDR2 YNNKEL, per germline (reference sequence). This CDR3 has 17 amino acids. CDR3 bases: TGTGCCAGCAGCGGGCGGTTAGCGGAAAGGAACACCGGGGAGCTGTTTTTT. This codes for CASSGRLAERNTGELFF.